Reported below is one T cell receptor beta chain. This CDR3 is built from 15 residues. V was cut by 5 bases and J by 4 bases, with 17 bases left in between. CDR1 and CDR2 (germline): LNHDA, SQIVND (reference sequence). The data are from a study of PD-L1 blockade in urothelial cancer. Study-wide context: Male sex and bladder-origin urothelial cancer characterized about 85% of the roughly 29 patients.

Specified time point: peripheral blood 6 weeks after treatment start. Between 1 and 8 samples per patient were obtained, pretreatment and on-treatment. In each PCR, synthetic TCR analog templates were spiked in. Libraries were prepared by immunoSEQ multiplex PCR; TCRdb keeps only in-frame clonotypes and omits some of them. The data hold about 130,000 clones, with 86% observed a single time. The specimen comprised PBMCs, sampled around atezolizumab (anti-PD-L1) treatment. This chain joins TRBV19 and TRBJ1-2; maybe TRBD1 (6 bases). The clonotype comes from a man aged 45-60 years with urothelial cancer. The CDR3 sequence is CASSLYQDSIYGYTF. DNA for the CDR3: TGTGCCAGTAGTCTCTATCAGGACAGTATCTATGGCTACACCTTC.